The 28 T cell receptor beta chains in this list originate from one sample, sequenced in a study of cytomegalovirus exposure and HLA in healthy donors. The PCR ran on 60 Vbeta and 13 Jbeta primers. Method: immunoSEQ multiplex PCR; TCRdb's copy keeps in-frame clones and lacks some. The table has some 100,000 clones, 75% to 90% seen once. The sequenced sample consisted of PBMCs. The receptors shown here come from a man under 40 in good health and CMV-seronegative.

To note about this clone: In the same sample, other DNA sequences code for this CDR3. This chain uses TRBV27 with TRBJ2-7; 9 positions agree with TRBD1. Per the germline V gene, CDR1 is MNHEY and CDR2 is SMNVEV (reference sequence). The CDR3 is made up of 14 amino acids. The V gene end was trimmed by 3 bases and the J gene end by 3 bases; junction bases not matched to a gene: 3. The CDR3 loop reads CASSLGQGYYEQYF. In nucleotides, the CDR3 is TGTGCCAGCAGTTTGGGACAGGGTTACTACGAGCAGTACTTC.

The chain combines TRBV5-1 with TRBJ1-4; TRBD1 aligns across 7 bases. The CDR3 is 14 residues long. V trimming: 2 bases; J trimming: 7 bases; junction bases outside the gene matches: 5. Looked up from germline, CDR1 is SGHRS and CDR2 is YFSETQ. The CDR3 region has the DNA TGCGCCAGCAGCTTACAGGGGAGGAGTGAAAAACTGTTTTTT. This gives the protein CASSLQGRSEKLFF.

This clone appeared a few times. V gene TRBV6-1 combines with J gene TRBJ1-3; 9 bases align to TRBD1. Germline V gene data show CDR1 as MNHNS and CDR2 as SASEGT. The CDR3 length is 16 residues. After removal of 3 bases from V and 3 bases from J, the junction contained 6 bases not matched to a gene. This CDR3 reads CASSDFWTGVGNTIYF. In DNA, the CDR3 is TGTGCCAGCAGTGACTTTTGGACAGGGGTTGGAAACACCATATATTTT.

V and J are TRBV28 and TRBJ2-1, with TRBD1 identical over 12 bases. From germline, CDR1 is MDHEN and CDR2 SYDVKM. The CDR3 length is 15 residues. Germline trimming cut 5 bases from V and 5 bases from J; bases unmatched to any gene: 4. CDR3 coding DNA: TGTGCCAGCAGTCCCGGGACAGGGGGCAACAATGAGCAGTTCTTC. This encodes CASSPGTGGNNEQFF.

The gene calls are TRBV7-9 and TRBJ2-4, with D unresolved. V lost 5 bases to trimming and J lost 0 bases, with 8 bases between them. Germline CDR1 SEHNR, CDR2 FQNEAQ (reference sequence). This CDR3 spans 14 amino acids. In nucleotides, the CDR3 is TGTGCCAGCAGCCTTGACACAGCCAAAAACATTCAGTACTTC. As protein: CASSLDTAKNIQYF.

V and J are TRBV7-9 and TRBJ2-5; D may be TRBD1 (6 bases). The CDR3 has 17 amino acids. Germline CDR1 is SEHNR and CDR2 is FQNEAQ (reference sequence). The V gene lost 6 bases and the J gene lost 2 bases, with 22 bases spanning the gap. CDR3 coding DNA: TGTGCCAGCAGTTTTCCGTACCTACGAAGGGGGCAAGAGACCCAGTACTTC. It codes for CASSFPYLRRGQETQYF.

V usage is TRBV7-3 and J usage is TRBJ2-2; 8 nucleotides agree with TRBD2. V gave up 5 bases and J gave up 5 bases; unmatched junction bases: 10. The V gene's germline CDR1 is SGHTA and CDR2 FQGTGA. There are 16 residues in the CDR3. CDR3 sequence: CASSLGVLAETGELFF. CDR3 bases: TGTGCCAGCAGCCTAGGGGTACTAGCGGAAACCGGGGAGCTGTTTTTT.

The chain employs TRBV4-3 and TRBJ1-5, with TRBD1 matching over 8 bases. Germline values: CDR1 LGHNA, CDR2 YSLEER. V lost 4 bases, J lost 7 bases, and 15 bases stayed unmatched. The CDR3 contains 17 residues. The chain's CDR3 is CASSRNLRDRSGQPQHF. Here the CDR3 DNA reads TGCGCCAGCAGCCGAAACCTTAGGGACAGGTCAGGCCAGCCCCAGCATTTT.

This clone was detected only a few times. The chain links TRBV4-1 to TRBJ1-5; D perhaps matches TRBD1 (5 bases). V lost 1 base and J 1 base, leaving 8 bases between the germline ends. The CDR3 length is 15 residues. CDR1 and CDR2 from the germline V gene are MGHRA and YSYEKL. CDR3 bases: TGCGCCAGCAGCCAAGTAACAGGAAGCAATCAGCCCCAGCATTTT. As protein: CASSQVTGSNQPQHF.

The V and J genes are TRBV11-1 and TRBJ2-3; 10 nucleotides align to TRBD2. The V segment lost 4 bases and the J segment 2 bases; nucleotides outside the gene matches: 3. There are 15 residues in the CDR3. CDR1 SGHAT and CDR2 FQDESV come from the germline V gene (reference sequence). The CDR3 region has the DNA TGTGCCAGCAGCTCTAGCGGGAGCTCCACAGATACGCAGTATTTT. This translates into CASSSSGSSTDTQYF.

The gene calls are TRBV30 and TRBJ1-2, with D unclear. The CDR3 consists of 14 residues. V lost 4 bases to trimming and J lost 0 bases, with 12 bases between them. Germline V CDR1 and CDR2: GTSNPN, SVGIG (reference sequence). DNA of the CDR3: TGTGCCTGGAATAATGAGGGCTCTAACTATGGCTACACCTTC. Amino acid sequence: CAWNNEGSNYGYTF.

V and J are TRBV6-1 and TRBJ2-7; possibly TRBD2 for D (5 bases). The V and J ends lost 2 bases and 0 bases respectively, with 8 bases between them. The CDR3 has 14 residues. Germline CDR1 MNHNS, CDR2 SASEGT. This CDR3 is CASSEYRGSYEQYF. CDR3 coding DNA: TGTGCCAGCAGTGAATATCGGGGCTCCTACGAGCAGTACTTC.

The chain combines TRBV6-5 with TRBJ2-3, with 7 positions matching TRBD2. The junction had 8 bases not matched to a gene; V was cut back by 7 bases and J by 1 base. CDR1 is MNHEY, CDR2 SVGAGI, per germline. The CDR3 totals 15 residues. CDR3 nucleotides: TGTGCCAGCACTCGAGCGGGAATAGGCACAGATACGCAGTATTTT. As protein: CASTRAGIGTDTQYF.

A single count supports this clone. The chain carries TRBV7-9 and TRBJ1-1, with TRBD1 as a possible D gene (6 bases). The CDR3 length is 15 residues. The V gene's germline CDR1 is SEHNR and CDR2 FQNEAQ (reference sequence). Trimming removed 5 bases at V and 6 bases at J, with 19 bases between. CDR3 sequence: CASSRQEVPDPEAFF. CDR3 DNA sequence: TGTGCCAGCAGCCGACAGGAGGTACCCGACCCTGAAGCTTTCTTT.

CDR3 DNA: TGTGCCATCAGTCCACTAGCGGGAGTGGAGACCGGGGAGCTGTTTTTT. It codes for CAISPLAGVETGELFF. The V call is TRBV10-3, the J call TRBJ2-2; 11 nucleotides agree with TRBD2. This CDR3 is 16 amino acids long. Germline V CDR1 and CDR2: ENHRY, SYGVKD. Unmatched junction bases numbered 7, after V lost 5 bases and J lost 5 bases.

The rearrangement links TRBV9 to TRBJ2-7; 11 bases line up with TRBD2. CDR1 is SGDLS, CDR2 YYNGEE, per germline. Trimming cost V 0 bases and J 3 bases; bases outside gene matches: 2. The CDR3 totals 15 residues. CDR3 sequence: CASSVGLAGLYEQYF. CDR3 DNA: TGTGCCAGCAGCGTAGGACTAGCGGGGCTCTACGAGCAGTACTTC.

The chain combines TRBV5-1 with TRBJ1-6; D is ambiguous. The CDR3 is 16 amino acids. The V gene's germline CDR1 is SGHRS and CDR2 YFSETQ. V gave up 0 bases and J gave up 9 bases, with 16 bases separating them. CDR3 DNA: TGCGCCAGCAGCTTGGGACGGACTGGACGGACTTCACCCCTCCACTTT. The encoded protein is CASSLGRTGRTSPLHF.

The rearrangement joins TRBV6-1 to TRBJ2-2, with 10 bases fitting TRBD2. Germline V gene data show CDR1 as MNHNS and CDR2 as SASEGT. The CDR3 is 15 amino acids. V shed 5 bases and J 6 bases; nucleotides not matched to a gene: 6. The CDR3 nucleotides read TGTGCCAGCAGTCTTCTAGCGGGAGCGGCCGGGGAGCTGTTTTTT. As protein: CASSLLAGAAGELFF.

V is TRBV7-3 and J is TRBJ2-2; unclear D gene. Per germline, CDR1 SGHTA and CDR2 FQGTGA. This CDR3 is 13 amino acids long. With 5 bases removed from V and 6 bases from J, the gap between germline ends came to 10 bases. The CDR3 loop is CASSQTWSGELFF. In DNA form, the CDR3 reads TGTGCCAGCAGCCAGACTTGGTCCGGGGAGCTGTTTTTT.

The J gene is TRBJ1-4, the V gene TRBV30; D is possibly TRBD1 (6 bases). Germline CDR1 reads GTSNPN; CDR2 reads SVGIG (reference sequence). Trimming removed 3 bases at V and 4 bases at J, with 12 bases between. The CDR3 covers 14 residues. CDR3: CAWSSGTHNEKLFF. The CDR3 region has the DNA TGTGCCTGGAGCTCCGGGACACATAATGAAAAACTGTTTTTT.

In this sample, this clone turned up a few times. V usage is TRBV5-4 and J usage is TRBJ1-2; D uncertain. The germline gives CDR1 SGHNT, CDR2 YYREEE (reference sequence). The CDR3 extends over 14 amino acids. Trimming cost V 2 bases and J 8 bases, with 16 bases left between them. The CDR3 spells CASSLDGGQGGYTF. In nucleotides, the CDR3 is TGTGCCAGCAGCTTAGATGGCGGGCAAGGGGGCTACACCTTC.

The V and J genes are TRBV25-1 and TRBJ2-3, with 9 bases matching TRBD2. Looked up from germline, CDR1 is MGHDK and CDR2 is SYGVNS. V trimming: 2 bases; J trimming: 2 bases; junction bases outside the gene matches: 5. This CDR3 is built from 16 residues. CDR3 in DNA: TGTGCCAGCAGTGAACTCAGCGGGAGGACCACAGATACGCAGTATTTT. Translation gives CASSELSGRTTDTQYF.

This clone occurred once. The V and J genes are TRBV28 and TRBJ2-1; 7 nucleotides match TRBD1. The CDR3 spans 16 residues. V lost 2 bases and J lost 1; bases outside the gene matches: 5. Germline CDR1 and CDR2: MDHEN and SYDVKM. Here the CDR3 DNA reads TGTGCCAGCAGTTTACCCGGGACAGTTTCCTACAATGAGCAGTTCTTC. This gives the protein CASSLPGTVSYNEQFF.

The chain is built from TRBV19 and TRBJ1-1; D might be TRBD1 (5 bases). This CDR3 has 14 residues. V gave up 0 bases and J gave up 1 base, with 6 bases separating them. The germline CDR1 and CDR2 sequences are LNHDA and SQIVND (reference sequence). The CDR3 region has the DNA TGTGCCAGTAGTATAGAGGGGGGGAACACTGAAGCTTTCTTT. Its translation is CASSIEGGNTEAFF.

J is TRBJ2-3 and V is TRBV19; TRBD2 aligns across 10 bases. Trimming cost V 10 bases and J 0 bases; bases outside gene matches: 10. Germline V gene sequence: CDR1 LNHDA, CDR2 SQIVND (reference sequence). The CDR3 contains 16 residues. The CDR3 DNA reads TGTGCCACCGCTAGGACTAGCGGCCGAAGCACAGATACGCAGTATTTT. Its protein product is CATARTSGRSTDTQYF.

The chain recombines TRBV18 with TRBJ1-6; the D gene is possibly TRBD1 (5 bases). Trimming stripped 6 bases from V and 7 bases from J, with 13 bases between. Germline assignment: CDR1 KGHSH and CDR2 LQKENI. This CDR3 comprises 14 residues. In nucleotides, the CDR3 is TGTGCCAGCTCCTCCTCAGGGTTAAATTCACCCCTCCACTTT. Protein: CASSSSGLNSPLHF.

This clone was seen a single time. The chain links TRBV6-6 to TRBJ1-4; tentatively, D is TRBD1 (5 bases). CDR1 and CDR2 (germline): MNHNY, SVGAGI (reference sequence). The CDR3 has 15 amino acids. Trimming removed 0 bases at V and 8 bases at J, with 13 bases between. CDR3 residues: CASSYSSQGWEKLFF. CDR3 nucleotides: TGTGCCAGCAGTTACTCGAGCCAGGGCTGGGAAAAACTGTTTTTT.

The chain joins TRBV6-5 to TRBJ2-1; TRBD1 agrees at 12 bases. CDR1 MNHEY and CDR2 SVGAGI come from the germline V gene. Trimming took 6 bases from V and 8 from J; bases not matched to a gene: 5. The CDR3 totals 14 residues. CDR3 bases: TGTGCCAGCAGCAGGGACAGGGGGCAGGATGAGCAGTTCTTC. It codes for CASSRDRGQDEQFF.